The sequence of this T cell receptor beta chain was determined in a study of cytomegalovirus exposure and HLA in healthy donors. Primers for the PCR totalled 60 Vbeta and 13 Jbeta. Profiled with immunoSEQ multiplex PCR; TCRdb holds only in-frame clones, not every one. The repertoire holds about 98,000 clones, about 60% seen once, with around 4.8% in the top ten. V trimming: 5 bases; J trimming: 1 base; junction bases outside the gene matches: 8. CDR3 length: 17 amino acids. Per the germline V gene, CDR1 is MDHEN and CDR2 is SYDVKM. The chain recombines TRBV28 with TRBJ2-3; 11 bases are a match to TRBD2. The receptor's source is a human donor in good health. Input material: PBMCs. The CDR3 loop reads CASSLGLAGTRTDTQYF. The CDR3 DNA follows: TGTGCCAGCAGTCTCGGACTAGCGGGCACCCGCACAGATACGCAGTATTTT.